This T cell receptor (beta chain) was retrieved from a study of shared clonotypes between healthy human individuals. About the research overall: Two women and three men aged 18 to 49 served as donors.

All donors were healthy HIV-negative adults lacking recent acute infections or vaccinations. Unsorted samples, those not sorted, used approximately 100 million PBMCs for genomic DNA. J lost 6 bases, V lost 4 bases, and 12 bases had no gene match. CDR1 and CDR2 (germline): GTSNPN, SVGIG (reference sequence). The CDR3 extends over 14 amino acids. Sequencing was performed on unsorted PBMC DNA using ten immunoSEQ deep assay plates. TCRdb's table, derived via immunoSEQ multiplex PCR, lists solely in-frame clones and lacks some. The data show 500,000 to 650,000 clones, with around 76% seen just once and 12% held by the top ten.

The chain uses TRBV30 and TRBJ2-7; 7 nucleotides match TRBD2. Sequencing was performed on PBMCs. The clonotype was recovered from a woman aged 40 to 49 in good health. Some clones in this sample may be carry-over from other donors' samples. CDR3 sequence: CAWTPFPREGEQYF. The CDR3 nucleotides are TGTGCCTGGACCCCGTTTCCTAGGGAGGGCGAGCAGTACTTC.